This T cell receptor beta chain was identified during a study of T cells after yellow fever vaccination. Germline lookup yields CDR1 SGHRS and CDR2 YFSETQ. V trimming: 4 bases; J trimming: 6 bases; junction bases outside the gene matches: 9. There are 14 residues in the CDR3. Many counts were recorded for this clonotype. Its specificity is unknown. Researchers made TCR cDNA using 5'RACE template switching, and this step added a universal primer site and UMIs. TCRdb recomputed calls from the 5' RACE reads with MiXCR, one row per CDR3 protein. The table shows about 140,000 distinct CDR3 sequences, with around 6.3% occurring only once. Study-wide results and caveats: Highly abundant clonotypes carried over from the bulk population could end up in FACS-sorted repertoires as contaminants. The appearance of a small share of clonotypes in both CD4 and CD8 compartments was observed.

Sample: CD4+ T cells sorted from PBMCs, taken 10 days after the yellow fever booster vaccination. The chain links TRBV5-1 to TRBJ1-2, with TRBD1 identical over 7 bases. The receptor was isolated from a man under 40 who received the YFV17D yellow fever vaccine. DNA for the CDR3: TGCGCCAGCAGCCGCGGGGGAGGGGGCGATGGCTACACCTTC. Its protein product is CASSRGGGGDGYTF. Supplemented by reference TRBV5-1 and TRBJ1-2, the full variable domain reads KAGVTQTPRYLIKTRGQQVTLSCSPISGHRSVSWYQQTPGQGLQFLFEYFSETQRNKGNFPGRFSGRQFSNSRSEMNVSTLELGDSALYLCASSRGGGGDGYTFGSGTRLTVV.